This paragraph reports one T cell receptor beta chain. In its sample, this clonotype was seen many times. Its antigen target is currently unknown. Base qualities were left out, and no much larger clone turns up one base away. The sample comes from a study of CD8 T cells in ankylosing spondylitis (dated by TCRdb to the late 2010s). In terms of the full investigation: To find TCR variants linked to disease, the study profiled T cell receptor beta repertoires in ankylosing spondylitis patients and healthy donors. The whole study cohort included under 140 healthy donors and around 25 ankylosing spondylitis patients. Peripheral blood was sampled, and synovial fluid was additionally collected from ankylosing spondylitis patients.

The CDR3 runs 14 residues from the cysteine to the phenylalanine. The only DNA kept is the CDR3, 42 bases in frame from the first base. From a lookup of the germline V gene, CDR1 and CDR2 are SGHTA and FQGTGA. V is clipped by 1 base and J by 4 bases, and the sequence between their germline boundaries is 9 bases long. The instrument given in TCRdb is Illumina HiSeq 2500. TCR beta libraries were prepared by quantitative 5'-RACE with molecular barcodes. The original pipeline was this. Disease-linked TCR variants were identified with a new computational method built on a probabilistic model of VDJ rearrangement. In TCRdb, the public reads were trimmed at Q25 with fastp and aligned with MiXCR, with productive beta chains retained. Every distinct CDR3 protein forms one entry, paired with its most common genes and DNA. The V and J calls come from TCRdb's annotation, not from the publication. The sample table contains approximately 100,000 distinct CDR3 sequences; only one count was recorded for about 8.3% of them. 8.5% to 10% of the sample is in the top ten clones.

Results the study describes overall, beyond this receptor: The disease-linked clones had a CD8+ phenotype and were found at relatively low frequencies in peripheral blood. Some motif variants had previously been reported in the synovial fluid and blood of reactive arthritis patients, which suggests shared mechanisms of disease initiation. The disease-linked clones were reported as significantly enriched in matched synovial fluid samples from ankylosing spondylitis patients. Blood from ankylosing spondylitis patients appeared to be characterized by a TCR beta motif made up of eight highly homologous amino acid variants.

The sequenced sample consisted of blood, either unsorted or a sorted T cell fraction (not recorded which). This receptor was identified in a male donor with ankylosing spondylitis or in good health (not recorded which). This chain is built from TRBV7-3 and TRBJ2-3; the D gene lacks a confident call. The sequence in DNA is TGTGCCAGCAGCTTAAGCTCCCCAGCAGATACGCAGTATTTT. This encodes CASSLSSPADTQYF.